What follows are 28 T cell receptor beta chains derived from one specimen sequenced in a study of cytomegalovirus exposure and HLA in healthy donors (dated by TCRdb to 2016 to 2017). Library construction relied on the immunoSEQ multiplex PCR assay. For the multiplex PCR, a mixture combining 60 forward primers for TCR Vbeta segments and 13 reverse primers for TCR Jbeta segments was used. This immuneACCESS table, as held by TCRdb, lists in-frame sequences with V and J called but not all clones. Of the missing ones, under half trace to an unresolved V gene in checked studies; the others have no known cause. The sample table contains 160,000 or so clones; only one count was recorded for 75% to 90% of them. The ten most abundant clones make up roughly 4.3% of the sample. Sequencing was done on a sample of PBMCs. The receptors derive from a man in his forties or fifties in good health and CMV-seropositive.

This chain joins TRBV12-2 and TRBJ2-2; the table's D call, TRBD2, has no DNA check behind it. TRBV12-2 represents a pseudogene. This CDR3 region has 16 residues. CDR3 sequence: CASREGLAENTGELFF. CDR3 sequence (DNA): TGTGCAAGTCGCGAAGGACTAGCGGAGAACACCGGGGAGCTGTTTTTT.

The chain recombines TRBV30 with TRBJ2-2, with TRBD1 matching 7 bases. The junction had 2 bases not matched to a gene; V was cut back by 3 bases and J by 4 bases. Germline-derived CDR1 and CDR2 are GTSNPN and SVGIG (reference sequence). The CDR3 length is 13 residues. CDR3 protein: CAWRRQGTGELFF. CDR3 bases: TGTGCCTGGAGACGACAGGGCACCGGGGAGCTGTTTTTT.

This chain links TRBV7-2 with TRBJ2-2; the match to TRBD1 covers 8 bases. Germline-derived CDR1 and CDR2 are SGHTA and FQGNSA. V lost 0 bases to trimming and J lost 1 base; unmatched junction nucleotides: 13. The CDR3 consists of 20 residues. CDR3 bases: TGTGCCAGCAGCTTAGCCGCCCCTGGCCTCGGGACAGGGAACACCGGGGAGCTGTTTTTT. Translated, it gives CASSLAAPGLGTGNTGELFF.

The rearrangement links TRBV5-4 to TRBJ2-3; 7 nucleotides match TRBD1. The J segment lost 2 bases and the V segment lost 0 bases, leaving 3 bases of the junction unmatched. The CDR3 is 15 amino acids. Germline V gives CDR1 SGHNT, CDR2 YYREEE (reference sequence). CDR3 loop: CASSLEGQATDTQYF. CDR3 nucleotide sequence: TGTGCCAGCAGCTTGGAAGGACAGGCCACAGATACGCAGTATTTT.

The V call is TRBV5-4, the J call TRBJ2-5, with D perhaps TRBD2 (5 bases). From germline, CDR1 is SGHNT and CDR2 YYREEE (reference sequence). V lost 4 bases and J lost 3, with 13 bases in between. The CDR3 has 14 residues. The CDR3 bases are TGTGCCAGCAGCCCACGAGCGGATAAAGAGACCCAGTACTTC. Protein sequence: CASSPRADKETQYF.

CDR3 region: CASSPRLGQDGYTF. CDR3 coding DNA: TGCGCCAGCAGCCCAAGGTTGGGGCAGGATGGCTACACCTTC. This chain links TRBV4-3 with TRBJ1-2, with a tentative D call TRBD1 (5 bases). V lost 4 bases and J lost 6, with 15 bases in between. This CDR3 region has 14 residues. Germline V gene data show CDR1 as LGHNA and CDR2 as YSLEER.

The chain joins TRBV18 to TRBJ2-3; the D gene is possibly TRBD2 (6 bases). The CDR3 totals 16 residues. V lost 3 bases and J lost 0, with 13 bases in between. Germline lookup yields CDR1 KGHSH and CDR2 LQKENI. The CDR3 DNA reads TGTGCCAGCTCACCCGCACGGACTATTAGCACAGATACGCAGTATTTT. This translates into CASSPARTISTDTQYF.

With respect to this clone: Germline and junction disagree at one end, which may indicate a read error. This chain joins TRBV7-9 and TRBJ2-7; 7 bases map to TRBD1. Germline V lookup: CDR1 SEHNR, CDR2 FQNEAQ (reference sequence). CDR3 length equals 12 residues. CDR3 coding DNA: TGTTCCAGCAGCGCGCCGGGACAGCCCCAAATCTTC. Translated, it gives CSSSAPGQPQIF.

This clone was detected a few times. The chain has TRBV28 and TRBJ2-7, with 10 bases fitting TRBD1. J lost 5 bases, V lost 9 bases, and 10 bases had no gene match. The CDR3 sequence is 14 residues long. Germline CDR1 reads MDHEN; CDR2 reads SYDVKM. The CDR3: CASFPTGGGDEQYF. DNA for the CDR3: TGTGCCAGTTTTCCGACAGGGGGCGGCGACGAGCAGTACTTC.

The rearrangement links TRBV7-2 to TRBJ2-6, with 12 bases lining up with TRBD2. J was trimmed by 0 bases and V by 2 bases; bases with no gene match: 5. Per germline, CDR1 SGHTA and CDR2 FQGNSA. This CDR3 is built from 19 residues. Written as DNA, the CDR3 is TGTGCCAGCAGCTTAACACTAGCGGGGGGCCACTCTGGGGCCAACGTCCTGACTTTC. As protein: CASSLTLAGGHSGANVLTF. The complete variable domain, with remaining parts taken from reference TRBV7-2 and TRBJ2-6, reads GAGVSQSPSNKVTEKGKDVELRCDPISGHTALYWYRQSLGQGLEFLIYFQGNSAPDKSGLPSDRFSAERTGGSVSTLTIQRTQQEDSAVYLCASSLTLAGGHSGANVLTFGAGSRLTVL.

The chain carries TRBV9 and TRBJ1-4; D ambiguous. Germline V lookup: CDR1 SGDLS, CDR2 YYNGEE. The V gene lost 3 bases and the J gene lost 0 bases, with 3 bases spanning the gap. The CDR3 is made up of 13 amino acids. CDR3 protein: CASSGATNEKLFF. CDR3 nucleotides: TGTGCCAGCAGCGGAGCAACTAATGAAAAACTGTTTTTT. The variable domain in full, with the rest retrieved from reference TRBV9 and TRBJ1-4, is DSGVTQTPKHLITATGQRVTLRCSPRSGDLSVYWYQQSLDQGLQFLIQYYNGEERAKGNILERFSAQQFPDLHSELNLSSLELGDSALYFCASSGATNEKLFFGSGTQLSVL.

V is TRBV4-1 and J is TRBJ2-7; the D gene is possibly TRBD2 (5 bases). The germline V gene encodes CDR1 MGHRA and CDR2 YSYEKL. Trimming stripped 4 bases from V and 2 bases from J, with 9 bases between. This CDR3 has 13 amino acids. This chain's CDR3 is CASSPPGTYEQYF. CDR3 DNA sequence: TGCGCCAGCAGCCCGCCGGGGACCTACGAGCAGTACTTC.

This clone occurred a few times. The sample carries other DNA sequences with the same CDR3. This chain uses TRBV7-2 with TRBJ2-5; no firm D call. Matching the DNA end better, TRBJ2-7 makes the J call doubtful. Germline V lookup: CDR1 SGHTA, CDR2 FQGNSA. The CDR3 has 12 amino acids. The CDR3 DNA reads TGTGCCAGCAGCTACAGCTCCTACGAGCAGTACTTC. Its protein product is CASSYSSYEQYF.

The V and J genes are TRBV28 and TRBJ1-1; D is possibly TRBD1 (6 bases). V shed 3 bases and J shed 1 base, with 12 bases lying between them. Germline V gene data show CDR1 as MDHEN and CDR2 as SYDVKM. CDR3 size: 15 residues. CDR3 loop: CASSFRATGNTEAFF. In DNA, the CDR3 is TGTGCCAGCAGTTTCCGCGCGACAGGGAACACTGAAGCTTTCTTT.

This rearrangement joins TRBV27 to TRBJ2-3, with 11 bases lining up with TRBD2. Germline V CDR1 and CDR2: MNHEY, SMNVEV (reference sequence). The V and J ends lost 7 bases and 2 bases, in that order; junction bases with no gene match: 8. The CDR3 has 16 residues. The CDR3 protein is CASNKGTSGSTDTQYF. The CDR3, as DNA: TGTGCCAGCAACAAAGGGACTAGCGGATCCACAGATACGCAGTATTTT.

This clone was found a few times. This rearrangement joins TRBV25-1 to TRBJ2-1; tentative D call: TRBD2 (5 bases). CDR1 is MGHDK, CDR2 SYGVNS, per germline. CDR3 length: 15 amino acids. V was trimmed by 2 bases and J by 4 bases, leaving 12 bases between them. The CDR3 bases are TGTGCCAGCAGTGAAAAAGGAGGTAGATACAATGAGCAGTTCTTC. Translation gives CASSEKGGRYNEQFF.

V and J are TRBV19 and TRBJ2-1, with 9 bases that match TRBD2. Germline CDR1 is LNHDA and CDR2 is SQIVND (reference sequence). The CDR3 has 14 residues. Trimming removed 7 bases from V and 9 bases from J; junction bases left unmatched: 10. CDR3 sequence (DNA): TGTGCCAGTAATGAGGGCGGGGGGGCTATTGAGCAGTTCTTC. Residues: CASNEGGGAIEQFF.

The V call is TRBV19, the J call TRBJ2-1; TRBD2 matches at 12 bases. J lost 8 bases, V lost 1 base, and 3 bases had no gene match. Germline assignment: CDR1 LNHDA and CDR2 SQIVND (reference sequence). The CDR3 is 15 amino acids. The chain's CDR3 is CASSIALAGGHEQFF. CDR3 coding DNA: TGTGCCAGTAGTATAGCACTAGCGGGAGGCCATGAGCAGTTCTTC.

This clone showed up just a few times. This chain connects TRBV9 to TRBJ2-1; 10 bases line up with TRBD2. CDR3 length equals 14 residues. V shed 3 bases and J 7 bases; nucleotides not matched to a gene: 4. Germline CDR1 reads SGDLS; CDR2 reads YYNGEE. CDR3: CASSGTSGINEQFF. In DNA form, the CDR3 reads TGTGCCAGCAGCGGGACTAGCGGTATTAATGAGCAGTTCTTC.

The chain recombines TRBV7-9 with TRBJ1-2; no clear D. There are 15 residues in the CDR3. Germline V gives CDR1 SEHNR, CDR2 FQNEAQ (reference sequence). Trimming removed 7 bases from V and 0 bases from J, with 15 bases in between. The CDR3, as DNA: TGTGCCAGCACCCTGGGAGGAGGGCCTAACTATGGCTACACCTTC. Translation gives CASTLGGGPNYGYTF.

The rearrangement uses TRBV28 and TRBJ2-5; 8 bases match TRBD2. The J call may be wrong; the DNA end is better matched by TRBJ2-7. Germline lookup yields CDR1 MDHEN and CDR2 SYDVKM. The CDR3 loop spans 17 amino acids. Here the CDR3 reads CASSSLQKTSVPYEQYF. The CDR3 coding sequence is TGTGCCAGCAGTTCTCTCCAAAAGACTAGCGTTCCCTACGAGCAGTACTTC.

A few counts support this clone. The chain has TRBV15 and TRBJ2-2; D remains unclear. From germline, CDR1 is LNHNV and CDR2 YYDKDF (reference sequence). The CDR3 is made up of 14 amino acids. V was cut by 6 bases and J by 0 bases, with 8 bases left in between. CDR3 bases: TGTGCCACCAGTTCTGCAGCGAACACCGGGGAGCTGTTTTTT. Protein: CATSSAANTGELFF.

The chain couples TRBV9 to TRBJ2-3; weak D call: TRBD1 (6 bases). Germline V CDR1 and CDR2: SGDLS, YYNGEE. V shed 3 bases and J shed 2 bases, with 19 bases lying between them. This CDR3 is built from 17 residues. Here the CDR3 reads CASSDTTGQSVTDTQYF. The CDR3 coding sequence is TGTGCCAGCAGCGATACGACCGGACAGAGTGTCACAGATACGCAGTATTTT.

The sample holds one count of this clone. The V gene is TRBV6-5, the J gene TRBJ2-2; 9 bases fit TRBD1. Germline trimming cut 6 bases from V and 4 bases from J; bases unmatched to any gene: 3. This CDR3 is 14 amino acids long. Per germline, CDR1 MNHEY and CDR2 SVGAGI. CDR3 nucleotides: TGTGCCAGCAGGCGACAGGGGGGCACCGGGGAGCTGTTTTTT. Its protein is CASRRQGGTGELFF.

This chain joins TRBV4-1 and TRBJ1-3; D is possibly TRBD1 (5 bases). The CDR3 consists of 15 residues. The germline gives CDR1 MGHRA, CDR2 YSYEKL. The V and J ends lost 0 bases and 7 bases respectively, with 13 bases between them. The CDR3 DNA sequence: TGCGCCAGCAGCCAAGAATTTTCGGGGGTGAACACCATATATTTT. Translating it yields CASSQEFSGVNTIYF.

On this clone: At one of its ends the junction is not consistent with the germline gene, which may arise from a read error. V and J are TRBV7-9 and TRBJ1-6; a weak D match, TRBD1 (5 bases). Germline V lookup: CDR1 SEHNR, CDR2 FQNEAQ (reference sequence). The CDR3 is 15 residues long. As DNA, the CDR3 is TGTGCCAGCAGCTCCTCAGGGATGGGCAATTCACCCCTCTACTTT. Translation gives CASSSSGMGNSPLYF.

The gene calls are TRBV4-2 and TRBJ1-5; the D is unclear. The CDR3 is 14 residues long. The V gene's germline CDR1 is LGHNA and CDR2 YNFKEQ. V lost 0 bases and J 2 bases, leaving 5 bases between the germline ends. The CDR3 region is CASSQEVGNQPQHF. CDR3 nucleotides: TGTGCCAGCAGCCAAGAGGTAGGCAATCAGCCCCAGCATTTT.

The rearrangement joins TRBV7-6 to TRBJ2-3; 10 bases are shared with TRBD2. Germline trimming cut 2 bases from V and 2 bases from J; bases unmatched to any gene: 7. The germline V gene has CDR1 SGHVS and CDR2 FNYEAQ. CDR3 length: 17 residues. CDR3 bases: TGTGCCAGCAGCTTATTCGCTAGCGGGAGTCCCACAGATACGCAGTATTTT. Protein sequence: CASSLFASGSPTDTQYF.